A selection of T cell receptor beta chains follows, all from one sample in a study of blood T cell repertoires in COVID-19. Profiled with immunoSEQ multiplex PCR; TCRdb holds only in-frame clones, not every one. The sample carries about 130,000 clones, roughly four fifths recorded once. The sequencing sample was made of peripheral blood. The origin of the receptors is a human donor in a cohort sampled during active COVID-19. CDR3s include the opening cysteine and the closing phenylalanine or tryptophan. Each record gives: CDR3 length, J gene, clone size, D gene, V gene, CDR3 DNA, CDR3 protein. A D gene is named only where the DNA matches it firmly. Size is omitted from some rows. Given values are once, few, many or a class for expanded clones.

cdr3_length: 15; j_call: TRBJ2-1; clone_size: .; d_call: TRBD2; v_call: TRBV9; cdr3_nt: TGTGCCAGCAGCCTCGGGGGGGCCTGGGCCAATGAGCAGTTCTTC; cdr3_aa: CASSLGGAWANEQFF
cdr3_length: 15; j_call: TRBJ2-5; clone_size: .; d_call: TRBD2; v_call: TRBV18; cdr3_nt: TGTGCCAGCTCACCAAACTCCGGGGGGCAAGAGACCCAGTACTTC; cdr3_aa: CASSPNSGGQETQYF
cdr3_length: 13; j_call: TRBJ2-3; clone_size: .; d_call: .; v_call: TRBV2; cdr3_nt: TGTGCCAGCAGGAACTCCCCCACAGATACGCAGTATTTT; cdr3_aa: CASRNSPTDTQYF
cdr3_length: 17; j_call: TRBJ2-5; clone_size: .; d_call: TRBD2; v_call: TRBV15; cdr3_nt: TGTGCCACCAGCAGAGATCGCGGGGGGCCGTACCAAGAGACCCAGTACTTC; cdr3_aa: CATSRDRGGPYQETQYF
cdr3_length: 15; j_call: TRBJ2-3; clone_size: many; d_call: TRBD1; v_call: TRBV5-4; cdr3_nt: TGTGCCAGCAGCTTAAGGGACAGGGGCACAGATACGCAGTATTTT; cdr3_aa: CASSLRDRGTDTQYF
cdr3_length: 12; j_call: TRBJ1-1; clone_size: .; d_call: TRBD1; v_call: TRBV11-2; cdr3_nt: TGTGCCAGCAGCCCCGGACAGGGAGGGGCTTTCTTT; cdr3_aa: CASSPGQGGAFF
cdr3_length: 16; j_call: TRBJ2-2; clone_size: .; d_call: .; v_call: TRBV27; cdr3_nt: TGTGCCAGCAGTCCCAGCCAGGGGCGCAACACCGGGGAGCTGTTTTTT; cdr3_aa: CASSPSQGRNTGELFF
cdr3_length: 14; j_call: TRBJ1-4; clone_size: .; d_call: .; v_call: TRBV5-1; cdr3_nt: TGCGCCAGCAGCTTCAGGGTATCTAATGAAAAACTGTTTTTT; cdr3_aa: CASSFRVSNEKLFF
cdr3_length: 12; j_call: TRBJ2-7; clone_size: .; d_call: TRBD1; v_call: TRBV7-9; cdr3_nt: TGTGCCAGCAGCTTTATGCGACAGGGGCAGTACTTC; cdr3_aa: CASSFMRQGQYF
cdr3_length: 14; j_call: TRBJ2-7; clone_size: .; d_call: .; v_call: TRBV6-1; cdr3_nt: TGTGCCAGCAGTGAAGCGCTTCAGACCGGGGAGCAGTACTTC; cdr3_aa: CASSEALQTGEQYF
cdr3_length: 15; j_call: TRBJ2-7; clone_size: few; d_call: TRBD2; v_call: TRBV5-1; cdr3_nt: TGCGCCAGCAGCTTGGGGACTAGCGGGGCCTACGAGCAGTACTTC; cdr3_aa: CASSLGTSGAYEQYF
cdr3_length: 17; j_call: TRBJ2-2; clone_size: .; d_call: TRBD1; v_call: TRBV4-1; cdr3_nt: TGCGCCAGCAGCTCTTCCCCCCGACAGGGACGCACCGGGGAGCTGTTTTTT; cdr3_aa: CASSSSPRQGRTGELFF
cdr3_length: 14; j_call: TRBJ1-4; clone_size: .; d_call: .; v_call: TRBV5-1; cdr3_nt: TGCGCCAGCAGCCAGGGGACAACTAATGAAAAACTGTTTTTT; cdr3_aa: CASSQGTTNEKLFF
cdr3_length: 16; j_call: TRBJ1-4; clone_size: .; d_call: .; v_call: TRBV5-5; cdr3_nt: TGTGCCAGCAGCTTGGGGCCAGTTTCAACTAATGAAAAACTGTTTTTT; cdr3_aa: CASSLGPVSTNEKLFF
cdr3_length: 16; j_call: TRBJ2-3; clone_size: .; d_call: TRBD1; v_call: TRBV7-8; cdr3_nt: TGTGCCAGCAGCTCCCAAGTGGCAGGGGGAACAGATACGCAGTATTTT; cdr3_aa: CASSSQVAGGTDTQYF
cdr3_length: 17; j_call: TRBJ2-5; clone_size: once; d_call: TRBD2; v_call: TRBV3-1/TRBV3-2; cdr3_nt: TGTGCCAGCAGCCTCCTCCCAAGGCGGGGGGGCCCAGAGACCCAGTACTTC; cdr3_aa: CASSLLPRRGGPETQYF
cdr3_length: 15; j_call: TRBJ2-1; clone_size: .; d_call: .; v_call: TRBV19; cdr3_nt: TGTGCCAGTAGTATAGGTCTAGGCTCCTACAATGAGCAGTTCTTC; cdr3_aa: CASSIGLGSYNEQFF
cdr3_length: 14; j_call: TRBJ1-1; clone_size: once; d_call: .; v_call: TRBV20-1; cdr3_nt: TGCAGTGCTAGTCCGAGTCCAGGTACAACTGAAGCTTTCTTT; cdr3_aa: CSASPSPGTTEAFF
cdr3_length: 15; j_call: TRBJ2-1; clone_size: once; d_call: TRBD2; v_call: TRBV2; cdr3_nt: TGTGCCAGCACTAGGACTAGCGGGGGGAGGGGTGAGCAGTTCTTC; cdr3_aa: CASTRTSGGRGEQFF
cdr3_length: 15; j_call: TRBJ1-5; clone_size: .; d_call: .; v_call: TRBV19; cdr3_nt: TGTGCCAGTAGTATAGGGACAGCTAGCAATCAGCCCCAGCATTTT; cdr3_aa: CASSIGTASNQPQHF
cdr3_length: 16; j_call: TRBJ1-2; clone_size: .; d_call: TRBD1; v_call: TRBV19; cdr3_nt: TGTGCCAGTAGGCCCTTACAGGGACAGGGTAACTATGGCTACACCTTC; cdr3_aa: CASRPLQGQGNYGYTF
cdr3_length: 14; j_call: TRBJ1-3; clone_size: .; d_call: .; v_call: TRBV6-6; cdr3_nt: TGTGCCAGCAGTCGGGGAGAGGTAGGAAACACCATATATTTT; cdr3_aa: CASSRGEVGNTIYF
cdr3_length: 14; j_call: TRBJ1-1; clone_size: .; d_call: TRBD1; v_call: TRBV28; cdr3_nt: TGTGCCAGCATGTCCAGGGGGCGCGACACTGAAGCTTTCTTT; cdr3_aa: CASMSRGRDTEAFF
cdr3_length: 14; j_call: TRBJ1-5; clone_size: .; d_call: TRBD1; v_call: TRBV28; cdr3_nt: TGTGCCAGCAGACCGGGACAGGTTAATCAGCCCCAGCATTTT; cdr3_aa: CASRPGQVNQPQHF
cdr3_length: 15; j_call: TRBJ2-2; clone_size: .; d_call: .; v_call: TRBV5-4; cdr3_nt: TGTGCCAGCAGCTGGCCGGGGGCGAACACCGGGGAGCTGTTTTTT; cdr3_aa: CASSWPGANTGELFF
cdr3_length: 15; j_call: TRBJ2-2; clone_size: few; d_call: .; v_call: TRBV11-2; cdr3_nt: TGTGCCAGCAGCTTAGAGGGGGCATACACCGGGGAGCTGTTTTTT; cdr3_aa: CASSLEGAYTGELFF
cdr3_length: 16; j_call: TRBJ2-5; clone_size: .; d_call: .; v_call: TRBV15; cdr3_nt: TGTGCCACCAGCAGAGATGTCGACTCTCGGCTCGAGACCCAGTACTTC; cdr3_aa: CATSRDVDSRLETQYF
cdr3_length: 14; j_call: TRBJ1-1; clone_size: .; d_call: .; v_call: TRBV7-8; cdr3_nt: TGTGCCAGCAGCTTAGCATACAGGGTCACTGAAGCTTTCTTT; cdr3_aa: CASSLAYRVTEAFF
cdr3_length: 16; j_call: TRBJ2-5; clone_size: .; d_call: TRBD2; v_call: TRBV9; cdr3_nt: TGTGCCAGCAGCGTAGGGGCGGGACTAGCACCAGAGACCCAGTACTTC; cdr3_aa: CASSVGAGLAPETQYF
cdr3_length: 12; j_call: TRBJ1-3; clone_size: .; d_call: .; v_call: TRBV5-6; cdr3_nt: TGTGCCAGCAGCTCCTTTGGAAACACCATATATTTT; cdr3_aa: CASSSFGNTIYF
cdr3_length: 13; j_call: TRBJ1-1; clone_size: .; d_call: TRBD1; v_call: TRBV19; cdr3_nt: TGTGCCAGTAGTATGGGACAGGGGACTGAAGCTTTCTTT; cdr3_aa: CASSMGQGTEAFF
cdr3_length: 16; j_call: TRBJ2-7; clone_size: .; d_call: .; v_call: TRBV3-1/TRBV3-2; cdr3_nt: TGTGCCAGCAGCCCCCGGCTATGGACAATCTCCTACGAGCAGTACTTC; cdr3_aa: CASSPRLWTISYEQYF
cdr3_length: 14; j_call: TRBJ2-7; clone_size: .; d_call: .; v_call: TRBV6-5; cdr3_nt: TGTGCCAGCAGCACAAAATGGGACTCGGGTGAGCAGTACTTC; cdr3_aa: CASSTKWDSGEQYF
cdr3_length: 15; j_call: TRBJ2-7; clone_size: .; d_call: .; v_call: TRBV28; cdr3_nt: TGTGCCAGCAGCGCTCTCCGACAGGTCCCCTACGAGCAGTACTTC; cdr3_aa: CASSALRQVPYEQYF
cdr3_length: 15; j_call: TRBJ2-1; clone_size: .; d_call: TRBD2; v_call: TRBV6-2/TRBV6-3; cdr3_nt: TGTGCCAGCAGTCTAGCGGGGGTCAGCTACAATGAGCAGTTCTTC; cdr3_aa: CASSLAGVSYNEQFF
cdr3_length: 12; j_call: TRBJ1-2; clone_size: .; d_call: .; v_call: TRBV28; cdr3_nt: TGTGCCAGCAGTGAGGCCTTCTATGGCTACACCTTC; cdr3_aa: CASSEAFYGYTF
cdr3_length: 10; j_call: TRBJ2-7; clone_size: .; d_call: .; v_call: TRBV6-5; cdr3_nt: TGTGCCAGCAGCGCGTACGAGCAGTACTTC; cdr3_aa: CASSAYEQYF
cdr3_length: 17; j_call: TRBJ1-3; clone_size: .; d_call: .; v_call: TRBV28; cdr3_nt: TGTGCCAGCAGCTCTCCTCGGGGGGGCCTGGGGAGAAACACCATATATTTT; cdr3_aa: CASSSPRGGLGRNTIYF
cdr3_length: 13; j_call: TRBJ1-2; clone_size: once; d_call: TRBD1; v_call: TRBV29-1; cdr3_nt: TGCAGCGTTATCGGGGGACAGAACTATGGCTACACCTTC; cdr3_aa: CSVIGGQNYGYTF
cdr3_length: 13; j_call: TRBJ2-7; clone_size: .; d_call: TRBD1; v_call: TRBV14; cdr3_nt: TGTGCCAGCAGCCCGGGACAGTCCTACGAGCAGTACTTC; cdr3_aa: CASSPGQSYEQYF
cdr3_length: 15; j_call: TRBJ2-3; clone_size: once; d_call: TRBD2; v_call: TRBV3-1/TRBV3-2; cdr3_nt: TGTGCCAGCAGCCTCACTAGCGGGGGGGCGGCACGGCAGTATTTT; cdr3_aa: CASSLTSGGAARQYF
cdr3_length: 18; j_call: TRBJ1-1; clone_size: .; d_call: .; v_call: TRBV5-1; cdr3_nt: TGCGCCAGCAGCTGGGGCGGGGGCGCGTGGGCTTGGGGCACTGAAGCTTTCTTT; cdr3_aa: CASSWGGGAWAWGTEAFF
cdr3_length: 16; j_call: TRBJ1-1; clone_size: once; d_call: .; v_call: TRBV28; cdr3_nt: TGTGCCAGCAGTCTCCACCTAAGGAGGCTGCGCACTGAAGCTTTCTTT; cdr3_aa: CASSLHLRRLRTEAFF
cdr3_length: 13; j_call: TRBJ2-7; clone_size: .; d_call: .; v_call: TRBV9; cdr3_nt: TGTGCCAGCAGCGTAGCGGGGGGCCACGAGCAGTACTTC; cdr3_aa: CASSVAGGHEQYF
cdr3_length: 15; j_call: TRBJ1-4; clone_size: .; d_call: .; v_call: TRBV28; cdr3_nt: TGTGCCAGCAGTGGACTTGGGGGGGCTAATGAAAAACTGTTTTTT; cdr3_aa: CASSGLGGANEKLFF
cdr3_length: 17; j_call: TRBJ1-3; clone_size: .; d_call: TRBD1; v_call: TRBV5-1; cdr3_nt: TGCGCCAGCAGCTTGGCTACAGGGGGCCGCTCTGGAAACACCATATATTTT; cdr3_aa: CASSLATGGRSGNTIYF
cdr3_length: 16; j_call: TRBJ2-2; clone_size: .; d_call: TRBD2; v_call: TRBV10-1; cdr3_nt: TGCGCCAGCAGTGATTACGGACTAGCAGGGACCGGGGAGCTGTTTTTT; cdr3_aa: CASSDYGLAGTGELFF
cdr3_length: 14; j_call: TRBJ1-6; clone_size: .; d_call: TRBD1; v_call: TRBV5-4; cdr3_nt: TGTGCCAGCAGCTTGGAACAGGGGTACTCACCCCTCCACTTT; cdr3_aa: CASSLEQGYSPLHF
cdr3_length: 12; j_call: TRBJ2-7; clone_size: few; d_call: .; v_call: TRBV2; cdr3_nt: TGTGCCAGCAGTGAACCATTCTACGAGCAGTACTTC; cdr3_aa: CASSEPFYEQYF
cdr3_length: 16; j_call: TRBJ1-2; clone_size: medium-sized; d_call: TRBD1; v_call: TRBV6-5; cdr3_nt: TGTGCCAGCAGTTATGGTGACAGGGTGGTGACTACTGGCTACACCTTC; cdr3_aa: CASSYGDRVVTTGYTF
cdr3_length: 16; j_call: TRBJ2-2; clone_size: once; d_call: TRBD2; v_call: TRBV7-3; cdr3_nt: TGTGCCAGCAGCCTTAGCGGGGGGGAATACACCGGGGAGCTGTTTTTT; cdr3_aa: CASSLSGGEYTGELFF
cdr3_length: 14; j_call: TRBJ2-7; clone_size: .; d_call: .; v_call: TRBV24-1; cdr3_nt: TGTGCCACCGCGCCGGGGGGCCCGTTCTACGAGCAGTACTTC; cdr3_aa: CATAPGGPFYEQYF
cdr3_length: 16; j_call: TRBJ2-3; clone_size: once; d_call: TRBD2; v_call: TRBV5-1; cdr3_nt: TGCGCCAGCAGCTTGGAGGTAGCGGGGTTCACAGATACGCAGTATTTT; cdr3_aa: CASSLEVAGFTDTQYF
cdr3_length: 14; j_call: TRBJ1-3; clone_size: .; d_call: .; v_call: TRBV28; cdr3_nt: TGTGCCAGCAGTCACTATTCCTCTGGAAACACCATATATTTT; cdr3_aa: CASSHYSSGNTIYF
cdr3_length: 16; j_call: TRBJ2-1; clone_size: .; d_call: TRBD1; v_call: TRBV2; cdr3_nt: TGTGCCAGCAGTGGGCCCGGGACAGGGTCCTACAATGAGCAGTTCTTC; cdr3_aa: CASSGPGTGSYNEQFF
cdr3_length: 13; j_call: TRBJ1-2; clone_size: .; d_call: TRBD1; v_call: TRBV11-2; cdr3_nt: TGTGCCAGCAGCCCCGACAGGGGGGTTGGCTACACCTTC; cdr3_aa: CASSPDRGVGYTF
cdr3_length: 13; j_call: TRBJ1-1; clone_size: .; d_call: .; v_call: TRBV10-2; cdr3_nt: TGCGCCAGCAGTGAGCCTAGGAACACTGAAGCTTTCTTT; cdr3_aa: CASSEPRNTEAFF